This TCR beta chain was obtained from a study of patients and donors after allogeneic stem cell transplantation. In its sample, this clonotype was seen a few times. TCRdb redid the calling of the RT-PCR reads with MiXCR, one entry per CDR3 protein. This sample carries more than 850,000 distinct CDR3 sequences, about a sixth of them seen once, and the ten largest clones take 6%. The CDR3 spans 12 residues. The V gene's germline CDR1 is DFQATT and CDR2 SNEGSKA (reference sequence). V was pared by 6 bases and J by 7 bases, with 15 bases between. The specimen sequenced was blood, either unsorted or a sorted T cell fraction (not recorded which). The TCR was taken from a human donor who was either an allogeneic HSCT recipient or a stem cell or donor lymphocyte infusion donor (not recorded which). It is not recorded whose cells these are; they may come from a transplant donor. The rearrangement links TRBV20-1 to TRBJ1-1; a weak D match, TRBD1 (5 bases). The CDR3: CSAPAGAYEAFF. DNA of the CDR3: TGCAGTGCCCCGGCCGGGGCCTATGAAGCTTTCTTT.